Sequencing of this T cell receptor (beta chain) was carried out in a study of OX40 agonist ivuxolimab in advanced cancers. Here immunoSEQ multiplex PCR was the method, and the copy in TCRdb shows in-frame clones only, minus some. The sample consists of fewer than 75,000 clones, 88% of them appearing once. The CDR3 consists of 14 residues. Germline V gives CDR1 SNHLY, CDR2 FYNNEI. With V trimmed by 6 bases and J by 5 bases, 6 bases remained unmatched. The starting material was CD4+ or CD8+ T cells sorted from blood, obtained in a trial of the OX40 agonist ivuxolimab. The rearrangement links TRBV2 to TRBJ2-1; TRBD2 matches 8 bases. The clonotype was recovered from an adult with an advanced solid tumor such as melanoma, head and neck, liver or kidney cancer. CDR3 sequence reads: CASRLAAMDNEQFF. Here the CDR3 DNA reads TGTGCCAGCAGACTAGCGGCTATGGACAATGAGCAGTTCTTC.